This is a list of T cell receptor beta chains from one sample in a study of T-cell reconstitution after alpha-beta-depleted transplantation in children. Using its own MiXCR run on the PCR reads, TCRdb lists one record per CDR3 protein. The profile shows hundreds of thousands of distinct CDR3 sequences, more than 9% of them singletons. This sample comprised PBMCs, obtained before TCRalphabeta/CD19-depleted stem cell transplant. These TCRs come from a child aged 2-15 years with inherited bone marrow failure, due to receive a stem cell transplant. CDR3s include the opening cysteine and the closing phenylalanine or tryptophan. A D gene is named only where the DNA matches it firmly. Clone size is not always given. Where it is, it says once, few, many or a class for expanded clones.

>TRBJ2-3|TRBV6-1|NA|many
CASSHIAGTDTQYF
TGTGCCAGCAGCCACATAGCGGGCACAGATACGCAGTATTTT
>TRBJ2-1|TRBV11-2|NA|few
CASSLGRPVQFF
TGTGCCAGCAGTCTAGGGAGACCGGTCCAGTTCTTC
>TRBJ2-2|TRBV5-1|TRBD1|few
CASSLEGQGVPGELFF
TGCGCCAGCAGCTTGGAGGGACAGGGTGTCCCCGGGGAGCTGTTTTTT
>TRBJ2-2|TRBV27|TRBD2|many
CASRPGLGAGELFF
TGTGCCAGCAGGCCGGGACTAGGGGCCGGGGAGCTGTTTTTT
>TRBJ2-1|TRBV3-1|TRBD2|few
CASRNGRAGRNEQFF
TGTGCCAGCAGAAACGGGAGGGCCGGCCGGAATGAGCAGTTCTTC
>TRBJ2-1|TRBV29-1|TRBD2|few
CSVYSGRAYEQFF
TGCAGCGTGTATAGCGGGAGGGCATATGAGCAGTTCTTC
>TRBJ2-5|TRBV11-2|TRBD2|few
CASSSRLAGGGETQYF
TGTGCCAGCAGCTCGAGACTAGCGGGAGGCGGTGAGACCCAGTACTTC
>TRBJ1-3|TRBV7-8|NA|many
CASSYRARNTIYF
TGTGCCAGCAGCTATAGGGCACGGAACACCATATATTTT
>TRBJ2-1|TRBV12-3/TRBV12-4|NA|many
CASSLIQGSYNEQFF
TGTGCCAGCAGTTTAATACAGGGATCATACAATGAGCAGTTCTTC
>TRBJ1-2|TRBV12-3/TRBV12-4|NA|NA
CASSSNRNYGYTF
TGTGCCAGCAGTTCGAACCGGAACTATGGCTACACCTTC
>TRBJ2-5|TRBV20-1|TRBD2|many
CSASPGVAGTQETQYF
TGCAGTGCTAGCCCGGGGGTAGCGGGGACCCAAGAGACCCAGTACTTC
>TRBJ2-7|TRBV27|TRBD2|many
CASSLRSGRSYEQYF
TGTGCCAGCAGTTTACGGAGCGGGAGGTCCTACGAGCAGTACTTC
>TRBJ2-2|TRBV20-1|NA|many
CSVRLAGELFF
TGCAGTGTTCGACTTGCAGGGGAGCTGTTTTTT
>TRBJ1-6|TRBV7-9|NA|NA
CASSRNSDSPLHF
TGTGCCAGCAGCCGAAACAGCGACTCACCCCTCCACTTT
>TRBJ1-6|TRBV5-1|TRBD1|many
CASSQGTGGDNSPLHF
TGCGCCAGCAGCCAAGGGACAGGGGGGGATAATTCACCCCTCCACTTT
>TRBJ1-6|TRBV6-6|TRBD1|many
CASRNRGSPLHF
TGTGCCAGCAGGAACAGGGGTTCACCCCTCCACTTT
>TRBJ2-5|TRBV5-6|TRBD2|many
CASSLVLAGVETQYF
TGTGCCAGCAGCTTGGTTCTAGCGGGAGTCGAGACCCAGTACTTC
>TRBJ2-3|TRBV7-2|TRBD2|many
CASSLPGLGADTQYF
TGTGCCAGCAGCTTACCGGGACTAGGGGCAGATACGCAGTATTTT
>TRBJ1-2|TRBV4-3|TRBD1|few
CASSQDHPGQGNYGYTF
TGCGCCAGCAGCCAAGATCATCCAGGACAGGGGAACTATGGCTACACCTTC
>TRBJ1-5|TRBV27|NA|many
CASSRVSESNQPQHF
TGTGCCAGCAGCCGCGTATCCGAGAGCAATCAGCCCCAGCATTTT
>TRBJ2-1|TRBV18|NA|few
CASSPASLNEQFF
TGTGCCAGCTCACCCGCTAGTCTCAATGAGCAGTTCTTC
>TRBJ2-7|TRBV6-5|TRBD2|few
CASSYLPLAGEQYF
TGTGCCAGCAGTTACCTACCTTTAGCGGGCGAGCAGTACTTC
>TRBJ1-4|TRBV20-1|TRBD1|many
CSARGQAGHNEKLFF
TGCAGTGCCCGCGGACAGGCGGGTCATAATGAAAAACTGTTTTTT
>TRBJ2-1|TRBV27|TRBD2|many
CASSSTREGEQFF
TGTGCCAGCAGTTCTACCCGGGAGGGAGAGCAGTTCTTC
>TRBJ2-7|TRBV6-5|NA|many
CASSKIVGEQYF
TGTGCCAGCAGCAAAATCGTCGGGGAGCAGTACTTC
>TRBJ2-3|TRBV30|TRBD2|many
CAWSLTSGPGDTQYF
TGTGCCTGGAGTCTCACTAGCGGTCCTGGAGATACGCAGTATTTT